The clone carrying this TCR beta chain was detected only a few times. The antigen remains undetermined. One entry per CDR3 protein results from TCRdb running MiXCR on the reads. The data hold around 130,000 distinct CDR3 sequences, with 20% to 30% observed a single time. The germline V gene encodes CDR1 LNHDA and CDR2 SQIVND (reference sequence). V dropped 5 bases and J dropped 2; count of bases not matched to a gene: 9. The CDR3 totals 17 residues. The data stem from a study of T cell repertoires in cytomegalovirus infection. Study results and caveats: Within the response measured ex vivo, HLA-C-restricted CMV-specific TCR beta clonotypes were dominant.

This sequence originates from a human donor in good health (CMV status not recorded). Some clones in this sample may be carry-over from other donors' samples. The rearrangement links TRBV19 to TRBJ1-5; the match to TRBD1 covers 10 bases. The material sequenced was PBMCs, sequenced either directly or after in vitro stimulation (not recorded which). CDR3 sequence reads: CASSQIPGTGGNQPQHF. CDR3 nucleotides: TGTGCCAGTAGTCAAATACCCGGGACAGGGGGCAATCAGCCCCAGCATTTT.